The 17 T cell receptor beta chains in this list originate from one sample, sequenced in a study of breast tumors, draining lymph nodes, adjacent tissues. TCRdb itself ran the multiplex PCR reads through MiXCR, one entry per CDR3 protein. The table lists 20,000 to 25,000 distinct CDR3 sequences, more than 25% of them singletons, with around 10% in the top ten. Sample: breast tumor tissue. Source of these receptors: a female donor with breast cancer. Some clones in this sample may be carry-over from other donors' samples.

This clonotype has at least ten counts. The V and J genes are TRBV10-3 and TRBJ1-3; D call uncertain. Germline loops: CDR1 ENHRY, CDR2 SYGVKD. This CDR3 region has 15 residues. Trimming removed 5 bases at V and 0 bases at J, with 11 bases between. The CDR3 sequence: CAISKSQSSGNTIYF. The CDR3, as DNA: TGTGCCATCAGTAAATCACAGAGCTCTGGAAACACCATATATTTT.

This clonotype appeared many times. The rearrangement joins TRBV19 to TRBJ1-5; TRBD1 is a possible D gene (6 bases). The CDR3 runs 16 residues. V lost 7 bases and J lost 0, with 16 bases in between. Germline assignment: CDR1 LNHDA and CDR2 SQIVND (reference sequence). CDR3 nucleotide sequence: TGTGCCAGTACGACCTGGGGGGGGCTTAGCAATCAGCCCCAGCATTTT. It codes for CASTTWGGLSNQPQHF.

By its share, this clonotype is large. This chain uses TRBV2 with TRBJ2-2, with TRBD1 matching 9 bases. The CDR3 runs to 15 residues. The junction had 3 bases not matched to a gene; V was cut back by 6 bases and J by 1 base. Germline V CDR1 and CDR2: SNHLY, FYNNEI. CDR3: CASRWDRENTGELFF. The CDR3 bases are TGTGCCAGCAGATGGGACAGGGAGAACACCGGGGAGCTGTTTTTT.

There are many counts of this clonotype. The chain joins TRBV7-2 to TRBJ2-1; the match to TRBD2 covers 7 bases. The CDR3 has 16 residues. V dropped 5 bases and J dropped 4; count of bases not matched to a gene: 11. The germline V gene encodes CDR1 SGHTA and CDR2 FQGNSA. The CDR3 spells CASSPEPLAAYNEQFF. In DNA form, the CDR3 reads TGTGCCAGCAGCCCTGAACCCCTAGCGGCATACAATGAGCAGTTCTTC.

This clonotype occurred many times. V usage is TRBV20-1 and J usage is TRBJ1-5, with 10 positions matching TRBD1. Germline loops: CDR1 DFQATT, CDR2 SNEGSKA (reference sequence). The CDR3 loop spans 17 amino acids. The trim removed 5 bases at V and 4 bases at J, leaving 14 bases unmatched. The CDR3 bases are TGCAGTGCTGCCCCCGACAGGGGGCGTAGTAGGAATCAGCCCCAGCATTTT. Translated: CSAAPDRGRSRNQPQHF.

The V and J genes are TRBV3-1 and TRBJ2-3; D is ambiguous. The germline V and J ends were trimmed by 3 bases and 4 bases, with 5 bases remaining between them. From germline, CDR1 is LGHDT and CDR2 YNNKEL (reference sequence). This CDR3 is built from 12 residues. Written as DNA, the CDR3 is TGTGCCAGCAGCCAGTTCGCAGATACGCAGTATTTT. The encoded protein is CASSQFADTQYF.

In its sample, this clonotype was seen many times. The V and J genes are TRBV11-2 and TRBJ2-1; D not resolved. CDR3 length: 16 amino acids. Per germline, CDR1 SGHAT and CDR2 FQNNGV. V was cut by 4 bases and J by 0 bases, with 13 bases left in between. The DNA for the CDR3 is TGTGCCAGCAGCTCAACGGGTGCAAGCTCCTACAATGAGCAGTTCTTC. It translates to CASSSTGASSYNEQFF.

For this clonotype: The conserved phenylalanine or tryptophan is not found at the CDR3 terminus, so this likely reflects a read error. The chain uses TRBV20-1 and TRBJ2-1; D is possibly TRBD2 (6 bases). Trimming stripped 0 bases from V and 8 bases from J, with 20 bases between. Germline V gene sequence: CDR1 DFQATT, CDR2 SNEGSKA (reference sequence). There are 16 residues in the CDR3. CDR3 DNA: TGCAGTGCTAGAGATCTTACTAGCAGGAGCGGCCATGAGCAGTTCCTC. Amino acid sequence: CSARDLTSRSGHEQFL.

This clonotype was seen at least ten times. This chain connects TRBV29-1 to TRBJ1-2; D ambiguous. The CDR3 has 10 residues. Germline CDR1 reads SQVTM; CDR2 reads ANQGSEA. Trimming took off 7 bases at V and 8 bases at J, with 11 bases between the two ends. CDR3 residues: CSARSSGYTF. CDR3 nucleotide sequence: TGCAGCGCCCGGTCCTCCGGCTACACCTTC.

Details on this clonotype: A much larger clone sits a single nucleotide away, making a read error possible. The rearrangement links TRBV4-3 to TRBJ2-2; D gene unclear. Germline V gene sequence: CDR1 LGHNA, CDR2 YSLEER. The CDR3 has 18 residues. With 3 bases removed from V and 1 base from J, the gap between germline ends came to 18 bases. This CDR3 is CASSQVYSVSVNTGELFF. The CDR3 DNA reads as TGCGCCAGCAGCCAGGTATACTCAGTCTCCGTGAACACCGGGGAGCTGTTTTTT.

Concerning this clonotype: A read error is possible here, since a much larger clone lies one base away. The chain carries TRBV6-5 and TRBJ2-5; a weak D match, TRBD2 (6 bases). Germline V lookup: CDR1 MNHEY, CDR2 SVGAGI. The CDR3 length is 13 residues. Trimming took off 3 bases at V and 7 bases at J, with 12 bases between the two ends. CDR3 DNA: TGTGCCAGCAGTTATGTTCGGGGAGGGACCCAGTACTTC. It is translated as CASSYVRGGTQYF.

This clonotype was found once. One base away lies a much larger clone, so this may be a sequencing read error. This chain uses TRBV15 with TRBJ1-1; D gene uncertain. This CDR3 has 14 amino acids. Germline V gene lookup returns CDR1 LNHNV and CDR2 YYDKDF (reference sequence). The CDR3 loop is CDTSREGRNTEAFF. CDR3 bases: TGTGACACCAGCAGAGAAGGGAGGAACACTGAAGCTTTCTTT.

This clonotype occurred many times. CDR3 nucleotides: TGCAGTGCCAGCCAGGTACCTTTTGGCTACACCTTC. Its translation: CSASQVPFGYTF. The chain is built from TRBV20-1 and TRBJ1-2; D gene unclear. V lost 6 bases and J lost 7, with 15 bases in between. CDR3 length equals 12 residues. Germline assignment: CDR1 DFQATT and CDR2 SNEGSKA (reference sequence).

The gene calls are TRBV28 and TRBJ1-1, with a tentative D call TRBD1 (5 bases). Germline V gene data show CDR1 as MDHEN and CDR2 as SYDVKM. The V end was cut by 4 bases, the J end by 1 base, with 13 bases between. The CDR3 spans 15 residues. CDR3 region: CASSSETQGNTEAFF. The DNA of the CDR3 is TGTGCCAGCAGTTCGGAGACTCAGGGGAACACTGAAGCTTTCTTT. The full variable domain, rest sourced from reference TRBV28 and TRBJ1-1, is DVKVTQSSRYLVKRTGEKVFLECVQDMDHENMFWYRQDPGLGLRLIYFSYDVKMKEKGDIPEGYSVSREKKERFSLILESASTNQTSMYLCASSSETQGNTEAFFGQGTRLTVV.

This chain uses TRBV20-1 with TRBJ2-7; D remains ambiguous. This CDR3 is 11 amino acids long. Deletions cut 7 bases from V and 7 bases from J, with 14 bases between. Germline V gene sequence: CDR1 DFQATT, CDR2 SNEGSKA (reference sequence). The CDR3 reads CSVRPLWEQYF. The DNA for the CDR3 is TGCAGTGTCAGACCTTTATGGGAGCAGTACTTC.

V gene TRBV10-3 combines with J gene TRBJ2-7; D not certain. This CDR3 comprises 15 residues. Germline CDR1 and CDR2: ENHRY and SYGVKD. V was clipped by 2 bases and J by 0 bases, with 11 bases between them. CDR3 DNA sequence: TGTGCCATCAGTGAGGGGCAGCCAAGCTCCTACGAGCAGTACGTC. This sequence encodes CAISEGQPSSYEQYV.

In this sample, this clonotype is medium-sized. The V and J genes are TRBV20-1 and TRBJ1-5; TRBD1 agrees at 7 bases. Per the germline V gene, CDR1 is DFQATT and CDR2 is SNEGSKA (reference sequence). V trimming: 3 bases; J trimming: 5 bases; junction bases outside the gene matches: 13. CDR3 length equals 16 residues. CDR3 residues: CSASEATGDYHQPQHF. CDR3 DNA: TGCAGTGCTAGCGAGGCCACAGGGGATTACCATCAGCCCCAGCATTTT.